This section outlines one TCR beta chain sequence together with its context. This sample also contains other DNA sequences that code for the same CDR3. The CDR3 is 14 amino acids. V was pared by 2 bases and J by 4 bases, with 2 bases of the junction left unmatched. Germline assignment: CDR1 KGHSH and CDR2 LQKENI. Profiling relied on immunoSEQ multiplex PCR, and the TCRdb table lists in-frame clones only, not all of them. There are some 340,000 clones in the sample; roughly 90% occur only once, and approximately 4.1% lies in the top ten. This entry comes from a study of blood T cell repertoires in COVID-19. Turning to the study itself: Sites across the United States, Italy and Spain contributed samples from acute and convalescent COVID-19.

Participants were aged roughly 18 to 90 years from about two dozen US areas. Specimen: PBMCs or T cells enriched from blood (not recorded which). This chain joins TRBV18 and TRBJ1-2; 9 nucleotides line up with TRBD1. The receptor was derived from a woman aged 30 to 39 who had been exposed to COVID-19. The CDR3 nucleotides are TGTGCCAGCTCACCAGACAGGGGGGGCTATGGCTACACCTTC. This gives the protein CASSPDRGGYGYTF. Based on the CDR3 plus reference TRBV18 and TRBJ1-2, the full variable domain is NAGVMQNPRHLVRRRGQEARLRCSPMKGHSHVYWYRQLPEEGLKFMVYLQKENIIDESGMPKERFSAEFPKEGPSILRIQQVVRGDSAAYFCASSPDRGGYGYTFGSGTRLTVV.